The text below deals with one T cell receptor beta chain. Other nucleotide sequences in the sample specify the same CDR3. TCRdb's table, derived via immunoSEQ multiplex PCR, lists solely in-frame clones and lacks some. The sample lists about 2,100,000 clones, about 92% seen once, with more than 1.5% in the top ten. The ends were cut back, 2 bases at V and 0 bases at J, with 12 bases in the middle. Germline lookup yields CDR1 SGDLS and CDR2 YYNGEE. This CDR3 spans 15 amino acids. This specimen belongs to a study of shared clonotypes between healthy human individuals. CD8 cells regarded as naive lacked CD45RO, were positively chosen for CCR7, and omitted terminally differentiated effector memory CD45RA+ cells.

The V and J genes are TRBV9 and TRBJ2-7; a possible D gene is TRBD1 (6 bases). The material sequenced was naive CD8+ T cells from PBMCs. The sequence was collected from a man aged 18 to 29 in good health. Some clones in this sample may be carry-over from other donors' samples. The CDR3 DNA follows: TGTGCCAGCAGCGTGGGGGCGGCAAGCTCCTACGAGCAGTACTTC. This gives the protein CASSVGAASSYEQYF.